These 11 T cell receptor beta chains were all obtained from the same sample, sequenced in a study of cytomegalovirus exposure and HLA in healthy donors. The PCR was carried out with 60 Vbeta primers and 13 Jbeta primers. Data came from immunoSEQ multiplex PCR; TCRdb stores just in-frame clones and leaves some out. The sample carries some 170,000 clones, roughly four fifths recorded once. Sequencing was carried out using PBMCs. The source is a woman aged 40 to 49 in good health and CMV-seronegative.

The rearrangement uses TRBV27 and TRBJ2-5; D might be TRBD1 or TRBD2, each matching 5 bases. The last part of the DNA fits TRBJ2-7 better; the J call may be wrong. CDR3 length equals 15 residues. Germline values: CDR1 MNHEY, CDR2 SMNVEV (reference sequence). In DNA, the CDR3 is TGTGCCAGCAGCGTTACGACTGGGGGCTCCTACGAGCAGTACTTC. Encoded protein: CASSVTTGGSYEQYF.

J is TRBJ2-1 and V is TRBV2; tentative D call: TRBD1 (5 bases). The V gene lost 6 bases and the J gene lost 0 bases, with 9 bases spanning the gap. The CDR3 runs to 14 residues. Germline V gene lookup returns CDR1 SNHLY and CDR2 FYNNEI. The chain's CDR3 is CASRDSSSYNEQFF. CDR3 coding DNA: TGTGCCAGCAGAGACAGCAGCTCCTACAATGAGCAGTTCTTC.

This sequence joins TRBV5-4 and TRBJ2-1, with TRBD2 matching 7 bases. This CDR3 is built from 14 residues. J lost 4 bases, V lost 4 bases, and 5 bases had no gene match. CDR1 SGHNT and CDR2 YYREEE come from the germline V gene (reference sequence). CDR3 in amino acids: CASSVGEGYNEQFF. DNA for the CDR3: TGTGCCAGCAGCGTGGGGGAGGGGTACAATGAGCAGTTCTTC.

The rearrangement uses TRBV30 and TRBJ2-5; no firm D call. Germline values: CDR1 GTSNPN, CDR2 SVGIG (reference sequence). The V and J ends lost 1 base and 4 bases respectively, with 16 bases between them. There are 15 residues in the CDR3. The CDR3 DNA follows: TGTGCCTGGAGTGATGGCTTCCAGTCCCGAGAGACCCAGTACTTC. Residues: CAWSDGFQSRETQYF. The variable domain in full, completed from reference TRBV30 and TRBJ2-5, reads SQTIHQWPATLVQPVGSPLSLECTVEGTSNPNLYWYRQAAGRGLQLLFYSVGIGQISSEVPQNLSASRPQDRQFILSSKKLLLSDSGFYLCAWSDGFQSRETQYFGPGTRLLVL.

The chain combines TRBV7-9 with TRBJ2-7; unclear D gene. Between the trimmed V and J ends, which lost 8 bases and 4 bases, there was a span of 9 bases. CDR3 length equals 11 residues. The V gene's germline CDR1 is SEHNR and CDR2 FQNEAQ (reference sequence). For the CDR3, the DNA is TGTGCCAGCGGTGCAGATTACGAGCAGTACTTC. This encodes CASGADYEQYF.

This clone was seen a few times. V is TRBV29-1 and J is TRBJ2-7; maybe TRBD1 (6 bases). The germline V gene encodes CDR1 SQVTM and CDR2 ANQGSEA. Trimming shortened V by 4 bases and J by 6 bases, and 13 bases separated the two germline ends. The CDR3 runs 12 residues. The CDR3 coding sequence is TGCAGCGTTGGGCCTCAGGGGTCCGAGCAGTACTTC. Translated, it gives CSVGPQGSEQYF.

This clone was seen a few times. This chain joins TRBV7-2 and TRBJ2-3; 10 bases are shared with TRBD2. The CDR3 is 19 amino acids. CDR1 is SGHTA and CDR2 is FQGNSA in the germline V gene. V gave up 0 bases and J gave up 2 bases; unmatched junction bases: 11. The CDR3 protein is CASSLAPAASGSNTDTQYF. The CDR3 nucleotides read TGTGCCAGCAGCTTAGCCCCGGCGGCTAGCGGGAGTAACACAGATACGCAGTATTTT.

J is TRBJ2-5 and V is TRBV2, with D perhaps matching TRBD1 (6 bases). The germline CDR1 and CDR2 sequences are SNHLY and FYNNEI. This CDR3 region has 13 residues. Between the trimmed V and J ends, which lost 7 bases and 5 bases, there was a span of 14 bases. CDR3 protein: CASTSTGSETQYF. For the CDR3, the DNA is TGTGCCAGCACCTCGACAGGTTCCGAGACCCAGTACTTC.

The chain joins TRBV4-2 to TRBJ2-3; 8 bases are shared with TRBD2. The CDR3 consists of 16 residues. From germline, CDR1 is LGHNA and CDR2 YNFKEQ. The V gene end was trimmed by 6 bases and the J gene end by 0 bases; junction bases not matched to a gene: 8. CDR3 residues: CASSRRERGSTDTQYF. CDR3 in DNA: TGTGCCAGCAGTCGCAGGGAGCGGGGGAGCACAGATACGCAGTATTTT.

The J gene is TRBJ1-1, the V gene TRBV30; D unclear. Trimming removed 2 bases from V and 0 bases from J, with 19 bases in between. This CDR3 has 17 residues. Germline-derived CDR1 and CDR2 are GTSNPN and SVGIG (reference sequence). CDR3: CAWSPLLGYTLNTEAFF. CDR3 nucleotides: TGTGCCTGGAGTCCTCTCCTTGGTTACACCTTGAACACTGAAGCTTTCTTT.

The V and J genes are TRBV30 and TRBJ1-1; maybe TRBD1 (6 bases). CDR1 is GTSNPN, CDR2 SVGIG, per germline (reference sequence). This CDR3 region has 13 residues. Trimming stripped 7 bases from V and 2 bases from J, with 14 bases between. The CDR3 DNA reads TGTGCCTTGCTGACACAGGGAAACACTGAAGCTTTCTTT. Protein: CALLTQGNTEAFF.